The entry that follows covers one TCR beta chain sequence. Its antigen is not known. These data are taken from a study of OX40 agonist ivuxolimab in advanced cancers. About the research overall: Participants, about 83% male, averaged approximately 60 years of age, ranging from about 23 to 80.

Study conclusions and caveats: At 0.1 to 3.0 mg/kg and by week 6, clonal expansion occurred in CD4+ and CD8+ blood T cells.

Method: immunoSEQ multiplex PCR; TCRdb's copy keeps in-frame clones and lacks some. The sample has under 80,000 clones; approximately 85% are singletons. Trimming at V came to 1 base and at J to 7 bases, leaving 6 bases not matched to a gene. There are 15 residues in the CDR3. CDR1 is GTSNPN, CDR2 SVGIG, per germline (reference sequence). The sample consisted of CD4+ or CD8+ T cells sorted from blood, taken in a trial of the OX40 agonist ivuxolimab. This clonotype was obtained from an adult with an advanced solid tumor such as melanoma, head and neck, liver or kidney cancer. The chain couples TRBV30 to TRBJ1-4; 10 nucleotides line up with TRBD1. CDR3 sequence (DNA): TGTGCCTGGAGTGGAAAGGGGACAGGGGCTGAAAAACTGTTTTTT. It specifies CAWSGKGTGAEKLFF.